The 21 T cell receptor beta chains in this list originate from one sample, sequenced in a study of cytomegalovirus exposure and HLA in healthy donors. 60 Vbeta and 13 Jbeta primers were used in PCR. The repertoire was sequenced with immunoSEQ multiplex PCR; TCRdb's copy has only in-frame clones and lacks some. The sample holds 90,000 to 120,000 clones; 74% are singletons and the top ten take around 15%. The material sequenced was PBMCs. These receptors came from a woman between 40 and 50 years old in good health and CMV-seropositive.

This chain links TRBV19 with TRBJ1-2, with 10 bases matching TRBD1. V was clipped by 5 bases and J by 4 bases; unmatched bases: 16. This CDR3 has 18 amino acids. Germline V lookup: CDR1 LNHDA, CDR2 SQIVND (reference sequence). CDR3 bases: TGTGCCAGTAGTCCGCAACCGGGACAGGGGCCGGTTAGCTATGGCTACACCTTC. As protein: CASSPQPGQGPVSYGYTF. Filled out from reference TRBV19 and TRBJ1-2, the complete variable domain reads DGGITQSPKYLFRKEGQNVTLSCEQNLNHDAMYWYRQDPGQGLRLIYYSQIVNDFQKGDIAEGYSVSREKKESFPLTVTSAQKNPTAFYLCASSPQPGQGPVSYGYTFGSGTRLTVV.

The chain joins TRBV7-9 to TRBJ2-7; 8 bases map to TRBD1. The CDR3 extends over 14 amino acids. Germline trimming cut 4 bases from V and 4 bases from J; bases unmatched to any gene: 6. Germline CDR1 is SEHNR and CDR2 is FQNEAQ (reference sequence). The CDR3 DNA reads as TGTGCCAGCAGCTCCCAGGGGGCAGGGTACGAGCAGTACTTC. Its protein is CASSSQGAGYEQYF. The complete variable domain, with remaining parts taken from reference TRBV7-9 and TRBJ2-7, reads DTGVSQNPRHKITKRGQNVTFRCDPISEHNRLYWYRQTLGQGPEFLTYFQNEAQLEKSRLLSDRFSAERPKGSFSTLEIQRTEQGDSAMYLCASSSQGAGYEQYFGPGTRLTVT.

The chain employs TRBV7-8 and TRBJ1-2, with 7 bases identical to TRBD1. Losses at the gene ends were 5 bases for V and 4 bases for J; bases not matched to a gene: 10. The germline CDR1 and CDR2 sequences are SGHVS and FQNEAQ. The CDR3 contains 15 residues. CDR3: CASSPPRQGAYGYTF. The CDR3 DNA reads TGTGCCAGCAGCCCCCCGCGACAGGGTGCCTATGGCTACACCTTC.

The CDR3 DNA sequence: TGTGCCACCAGCAGAGAGGGGGGGCAGCGTTCACCCCTCCACTTT. Amino acid sequence: CATSREGGQRSPLHF. This chain uses TRBV15 with TRBJ1-6; perhaps TRBD1 as D (6 bases). From germline, CDR1 is LNHNV and CDR2 YYDKDF (reference sequence). V lost 0 bases and J 9 bases, leaving 12 bases between the germline ends. The CDR3 contains 15 residues.

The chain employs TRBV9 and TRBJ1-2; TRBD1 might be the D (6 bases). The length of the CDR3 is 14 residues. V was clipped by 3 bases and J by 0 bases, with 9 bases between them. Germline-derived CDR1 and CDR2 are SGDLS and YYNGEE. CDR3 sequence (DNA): TGTGCCAGCAGCGGAGGACAGTCTAACTATGGCTACACCTTC. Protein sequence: CASSGGQSNYGYTF.

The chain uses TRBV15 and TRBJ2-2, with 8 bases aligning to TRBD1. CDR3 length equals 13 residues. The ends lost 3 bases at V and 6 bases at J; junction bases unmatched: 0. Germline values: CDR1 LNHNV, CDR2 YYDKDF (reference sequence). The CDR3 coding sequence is TGTGCCACCAGCAGGACAGGGGCCGGGGAGCTGTTTTTT. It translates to CATSRTGAGELFF.

The CDR3 protein is CASSPPTMETQYF. In nucleotides, the CDR3 is TGCGCCAGCAGCCCGCCTACGATGGAGACCCAGTACTTC. The chain has TRBV5-1 and TRBJ2-5; D gene ambiguous. The germline gives CDR1 SGHRS, CDR2 YFSETQ. Trimming took off 4 bases at V and 5 bases at J, with 12 bases between the two ends. The CDR3 contains 13 residues.

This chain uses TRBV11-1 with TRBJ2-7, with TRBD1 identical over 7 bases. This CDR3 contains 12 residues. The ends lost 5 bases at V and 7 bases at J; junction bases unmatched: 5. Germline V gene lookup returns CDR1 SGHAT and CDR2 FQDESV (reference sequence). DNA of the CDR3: TGTGCCAGCAGCCTGACAGGGCTTGAGCAGTACTTC. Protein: CASSLTGLEQYF.

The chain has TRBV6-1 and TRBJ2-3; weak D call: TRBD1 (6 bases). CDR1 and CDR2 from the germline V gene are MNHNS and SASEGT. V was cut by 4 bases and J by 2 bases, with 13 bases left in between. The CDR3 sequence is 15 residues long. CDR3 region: CASSASTGTTDTQYF. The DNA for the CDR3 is TGTGCCAGCAGTGCCTCCACAGGGACCACAGATACGCAGTATTTT.

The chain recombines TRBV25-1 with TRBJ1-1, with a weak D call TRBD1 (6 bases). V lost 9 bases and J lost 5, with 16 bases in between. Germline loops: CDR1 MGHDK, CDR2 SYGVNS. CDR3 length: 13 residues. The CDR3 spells CASSDRPRTEAFF. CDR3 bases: TGTGCCAGTTCAGACAGGCCGAGGACTGAAGCTTTCTTT.

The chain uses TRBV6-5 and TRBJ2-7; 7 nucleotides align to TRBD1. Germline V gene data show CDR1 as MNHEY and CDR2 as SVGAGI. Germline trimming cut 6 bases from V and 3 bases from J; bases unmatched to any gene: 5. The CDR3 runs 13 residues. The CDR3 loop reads CASSRDSYYEQYF. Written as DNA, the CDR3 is TGTGCCAGCAGCCGGGACAGCTACTACGAGCAGTACTTC.

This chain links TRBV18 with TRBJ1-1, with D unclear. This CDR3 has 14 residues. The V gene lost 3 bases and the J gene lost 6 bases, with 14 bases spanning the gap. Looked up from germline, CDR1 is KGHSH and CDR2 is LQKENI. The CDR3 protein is CASSPRWVRAEAFF. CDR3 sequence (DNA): TGTGCCAGCTCACCTCGGTGGGTGAGGGCTGAAGCTTTCTTT.

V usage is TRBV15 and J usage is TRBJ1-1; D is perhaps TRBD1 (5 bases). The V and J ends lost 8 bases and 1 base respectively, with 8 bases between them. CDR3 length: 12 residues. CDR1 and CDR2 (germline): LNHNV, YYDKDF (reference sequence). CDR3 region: CATARGNTEAFF. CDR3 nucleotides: TGTGCCACCGCAAGGGGGAACACTGAAGCTTTCTTT. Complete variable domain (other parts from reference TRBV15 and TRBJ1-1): DAMVIQNPRYQVTQFGKPVTLSCSQTLNHNVMYWYQQKSSQAPKLLFHYYDKDFNNEADTPDNFQSRRPNTSFCFLDIRSPGLGDTAMYLCATARGNTEAFFGQGTRLTVV.

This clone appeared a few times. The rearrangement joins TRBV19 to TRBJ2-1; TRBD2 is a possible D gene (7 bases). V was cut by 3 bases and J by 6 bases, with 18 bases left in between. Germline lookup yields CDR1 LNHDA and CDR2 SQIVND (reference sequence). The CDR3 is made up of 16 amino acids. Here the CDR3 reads CASSIQGGDTGNEQFF. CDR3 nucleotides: TGTGCCAGTAGTATTCAAGGGGGGGACACGGGCAATGAGCAGTTCTTC.

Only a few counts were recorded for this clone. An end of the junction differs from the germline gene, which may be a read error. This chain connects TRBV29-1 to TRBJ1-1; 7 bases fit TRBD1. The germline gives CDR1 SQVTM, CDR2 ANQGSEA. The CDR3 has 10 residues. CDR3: CSVYDRDRSF. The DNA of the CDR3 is TGCAGCGTTTATGATCGGGACAGATCCTTT.

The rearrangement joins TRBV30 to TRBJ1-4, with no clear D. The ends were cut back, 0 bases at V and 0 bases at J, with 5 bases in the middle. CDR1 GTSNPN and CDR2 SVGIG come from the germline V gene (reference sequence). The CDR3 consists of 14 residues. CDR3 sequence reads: CAWSVSATNEKLFF. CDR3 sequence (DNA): TGTGCCTGGAGTGTATCCGCAACTAATGAAAAACTGTTTTTT.

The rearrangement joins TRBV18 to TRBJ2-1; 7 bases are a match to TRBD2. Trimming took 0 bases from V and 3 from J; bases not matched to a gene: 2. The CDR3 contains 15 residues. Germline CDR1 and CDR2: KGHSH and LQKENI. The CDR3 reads CASSPPGLHYNEQFF. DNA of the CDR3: TGTGCCAGCTCACCACCGGGACTACACTACAATGAGCAGTTCTTC. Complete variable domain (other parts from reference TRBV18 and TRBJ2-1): NAGVMQNPRHLVRRRGQEARLRCSPMKGHSHVYWYRQLPEEGLKFMVYLQKENIIDESGMPKERFSAEFPKEGPSILRIQQVVRGDSAAYFCASSPPGLHYNEQFFGPGTRLTVL.

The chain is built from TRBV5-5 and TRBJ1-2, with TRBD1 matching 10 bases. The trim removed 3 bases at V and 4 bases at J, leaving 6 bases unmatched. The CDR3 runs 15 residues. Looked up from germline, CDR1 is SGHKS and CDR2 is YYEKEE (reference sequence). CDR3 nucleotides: TGTGCCAGCAGCTCGACAGGGGGCCTACTCTATGGCTACACCTTC. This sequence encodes CASSSTGGLLYGYTF.

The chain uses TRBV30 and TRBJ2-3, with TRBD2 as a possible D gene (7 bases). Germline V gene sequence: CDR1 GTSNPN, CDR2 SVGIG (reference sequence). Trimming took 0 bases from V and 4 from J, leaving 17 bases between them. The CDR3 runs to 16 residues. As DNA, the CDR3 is TGTGCCTGGAGTGTACGGCGGCGGGGGCTACCAGATACGCAGTATTTT. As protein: CAWSVRRRGLPDTQYF.

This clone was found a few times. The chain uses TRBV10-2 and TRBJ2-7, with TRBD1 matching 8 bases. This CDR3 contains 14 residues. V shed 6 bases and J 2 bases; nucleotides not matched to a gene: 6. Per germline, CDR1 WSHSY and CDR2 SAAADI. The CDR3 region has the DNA TGCGCCAGCAGGGTCGGACAGGGAACCTACGAGCAGTACTTC. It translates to CASRVGQGTYEQYF.

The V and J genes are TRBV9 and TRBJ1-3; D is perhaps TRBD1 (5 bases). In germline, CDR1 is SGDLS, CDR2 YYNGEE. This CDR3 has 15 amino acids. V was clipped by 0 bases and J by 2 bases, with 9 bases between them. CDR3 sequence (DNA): TGTGCCAGCAGCGTAGGCCAGGGTCCTGGAAACACCATATATTTT. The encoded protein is CASSVGQGPGNTIYF.